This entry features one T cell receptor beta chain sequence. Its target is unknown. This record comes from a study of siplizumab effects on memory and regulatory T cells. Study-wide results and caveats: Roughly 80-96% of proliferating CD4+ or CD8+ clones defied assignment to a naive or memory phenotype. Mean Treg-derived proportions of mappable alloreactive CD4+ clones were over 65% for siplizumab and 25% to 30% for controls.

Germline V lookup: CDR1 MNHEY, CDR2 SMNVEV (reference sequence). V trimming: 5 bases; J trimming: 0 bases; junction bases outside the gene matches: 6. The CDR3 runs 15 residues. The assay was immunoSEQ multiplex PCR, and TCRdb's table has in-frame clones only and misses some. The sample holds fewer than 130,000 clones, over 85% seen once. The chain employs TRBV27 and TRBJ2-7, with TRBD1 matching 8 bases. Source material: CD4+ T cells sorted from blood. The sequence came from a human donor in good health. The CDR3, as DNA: TGTGCCAGCAGTAGACAGGGGATTAGCTCCTACGAGCAGTACTTC. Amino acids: CASSRQGISSYEQYF.